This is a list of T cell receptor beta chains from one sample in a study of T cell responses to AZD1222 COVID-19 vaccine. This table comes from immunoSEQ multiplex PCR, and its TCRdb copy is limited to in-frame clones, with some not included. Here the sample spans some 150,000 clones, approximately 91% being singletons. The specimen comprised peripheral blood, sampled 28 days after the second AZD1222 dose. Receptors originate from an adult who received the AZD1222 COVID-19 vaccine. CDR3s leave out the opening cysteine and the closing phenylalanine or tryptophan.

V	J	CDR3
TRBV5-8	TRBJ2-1	ASSFPGTYNEQF
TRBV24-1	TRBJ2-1	ATSARDRGLAGDSYNEQF
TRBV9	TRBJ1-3	ASSADRDSGNTIY
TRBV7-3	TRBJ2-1	ASSLNSDNEQF
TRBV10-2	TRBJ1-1	ASRLGVVNTEAF
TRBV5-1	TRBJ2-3	ASSFGQDTDTQY
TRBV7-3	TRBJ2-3	ASSLSGQLTDTQY
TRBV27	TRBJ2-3	ASSFGQGDTQY
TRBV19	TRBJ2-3	ASSIEASTDTQY
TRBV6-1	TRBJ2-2	ASSDGNTGELF
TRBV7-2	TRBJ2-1	ASSPRTSTEQF
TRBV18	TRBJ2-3	ASSPGLFTDTQY
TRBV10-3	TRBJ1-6	AILGSGQGANSPLH
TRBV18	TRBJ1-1	ASSQPGLTTEAF
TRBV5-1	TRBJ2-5	ASSLIRGGQETQY
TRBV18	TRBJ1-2	ASSPSTDQAYGYT
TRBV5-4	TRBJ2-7	ASSPTGGSYEQY
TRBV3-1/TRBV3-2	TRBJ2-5	ASSQLGETQY
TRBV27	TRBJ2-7	ASSLSGSYEQY
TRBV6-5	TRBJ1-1	ASSYQGDRAEAF
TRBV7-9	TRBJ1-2	ASGQGTHGYT
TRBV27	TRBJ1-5	ASSLTDNQPQH
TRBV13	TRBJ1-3	ASSFIPRGGLAGNTIY
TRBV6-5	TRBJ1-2	ASTEREGARGYT
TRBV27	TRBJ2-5	ASSKPGQGEETQY
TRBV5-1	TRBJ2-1	ASSLELGLYNEQF
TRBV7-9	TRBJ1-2	ASTLGGLDGYT
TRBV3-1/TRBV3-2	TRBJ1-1	ASSQEVLGGAYTEAF
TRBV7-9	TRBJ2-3	ASSISTDTQY
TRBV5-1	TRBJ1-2	ASSSRTSRYGYT
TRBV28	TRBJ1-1	ASRPGQMNTEAF
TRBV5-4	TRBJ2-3	ASSDKRDSSTDTQY
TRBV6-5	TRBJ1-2	ASSLRAGSYGYT
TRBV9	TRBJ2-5	ASSVGREETQY
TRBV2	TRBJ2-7	ASRRDATYEQY
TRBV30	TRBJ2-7	AWSSGRASHEQY
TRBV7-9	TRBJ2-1	ASSSSLGNEQF
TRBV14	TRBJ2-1	ASSQANGAFYNEQF
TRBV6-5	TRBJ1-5	ASSLSGQGDQPQH
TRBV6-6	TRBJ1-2	ASSYSVSGANYGYT
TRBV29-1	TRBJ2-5	SVDSRGGETQY
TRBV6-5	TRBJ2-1	ASTPDRSYNEQF
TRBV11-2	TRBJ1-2	ASSLDARGQIYGYT
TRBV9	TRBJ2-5	ASSPSGTSSGETQY
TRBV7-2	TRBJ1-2	ASSSQGQIYGYT
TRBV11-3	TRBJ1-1	ASSPRGGANTEAF
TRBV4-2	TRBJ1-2	ASSQGSSVYGYT
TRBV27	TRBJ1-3	ASRDSHLSGNTIY
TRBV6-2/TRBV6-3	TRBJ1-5	ASSYGGGSNQPQH
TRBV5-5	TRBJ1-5	ASSLWFSANQPQH
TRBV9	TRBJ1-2	ASSVAPEANYGYT
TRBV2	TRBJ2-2	ASKVVGELF
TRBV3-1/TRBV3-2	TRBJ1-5	ASSQDAGGDQPQH
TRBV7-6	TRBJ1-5	ASSLGTGDSNQPQH
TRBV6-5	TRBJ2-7	ASSYSRTSGRNPTF
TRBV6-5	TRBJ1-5	ASVTISNQPQH
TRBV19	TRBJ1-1	ASRIGREAF
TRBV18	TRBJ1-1	ASSTTGNTEAF
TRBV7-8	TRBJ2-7	ASSLDRGYEQY
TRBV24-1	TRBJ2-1	ATSDLRERGAVPNNEQF